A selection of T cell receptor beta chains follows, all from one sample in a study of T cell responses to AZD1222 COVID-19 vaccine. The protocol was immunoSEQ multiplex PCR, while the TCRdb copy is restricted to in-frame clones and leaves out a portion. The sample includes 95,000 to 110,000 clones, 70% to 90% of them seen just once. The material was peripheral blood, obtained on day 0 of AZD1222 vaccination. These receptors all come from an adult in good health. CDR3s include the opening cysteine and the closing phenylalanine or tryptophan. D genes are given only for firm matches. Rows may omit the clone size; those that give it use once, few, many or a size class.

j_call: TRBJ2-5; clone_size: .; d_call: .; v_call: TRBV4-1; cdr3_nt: TGCGCCAGCAGCCTCGATAAAGAGACCCAGTACTTC; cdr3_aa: CASSLDKETQYF
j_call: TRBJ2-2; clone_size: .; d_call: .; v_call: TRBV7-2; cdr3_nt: TGTGCCAGCAGCTTCGGCAGGGGGAACACCGGGGAGCTGTTTTTT; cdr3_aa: CASSFGRGNTGELFF
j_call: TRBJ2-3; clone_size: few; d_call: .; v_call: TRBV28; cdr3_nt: TGTGCCAGCAGTTCCTACACAGATACGCAGTATTTT; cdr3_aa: CASSSYTDTQYF
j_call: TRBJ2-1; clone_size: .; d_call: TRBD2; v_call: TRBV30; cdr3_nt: TGTGCCTGGAGTGTACCCCCGACTAGCGGGAGGACCCTTGGTGAGCAGTTCTTC; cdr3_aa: CAWSVPPTSGRTLGEQFF
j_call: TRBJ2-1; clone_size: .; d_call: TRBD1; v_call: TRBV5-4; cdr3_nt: TGTGCCAGCAGCTACGGACAGGGGGGCTCCTACAATGAGCAGTTCTTC; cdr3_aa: CASSYGQGGSYNEQFF
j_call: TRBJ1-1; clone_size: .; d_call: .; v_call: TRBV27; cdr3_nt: TGTGCCAGCAGACTCAACCGTGAAGCTTTCTTT; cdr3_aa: CASRLNREAFF
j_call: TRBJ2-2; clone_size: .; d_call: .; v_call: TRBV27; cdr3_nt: TGTGCCAGCAGTTCCTACAGGACCCCGAACACCGGGGAGCTGTTTTTT; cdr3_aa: CASSSYRTPNTGELFF
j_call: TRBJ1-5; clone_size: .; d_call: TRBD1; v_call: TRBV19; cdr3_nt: TGTGCCAGTAGTCCGAGAGACAGGGGCCAAGGCAATCAGCCCCAGCATTTT; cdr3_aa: CASSPRDRGQGNQPQHF
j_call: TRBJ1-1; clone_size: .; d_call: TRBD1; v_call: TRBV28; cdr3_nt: TGTGCCAGCAGTTCCTACAGGGGGAACACTGAAGCTTTCTTT; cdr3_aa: CASSSYRGNTEAFF
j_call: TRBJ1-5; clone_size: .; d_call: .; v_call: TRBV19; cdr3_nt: TGTGCCAGTAGTATGGGCAGGGAGGTGCGGGGACAGCCCCAGCATTTT; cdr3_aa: CASSMGREVRGQPQHF
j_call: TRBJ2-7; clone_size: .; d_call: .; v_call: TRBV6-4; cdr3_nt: TGTGCCAGCAGTCCGTACGACGAGCAGTACTTC; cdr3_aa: CASSPYDEQYF
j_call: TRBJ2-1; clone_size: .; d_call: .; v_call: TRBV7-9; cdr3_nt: TGTGCCAGCAGCTTAGGGCAGGGCCAGAACAATGAGCAGTTCTTC; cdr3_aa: CASSLGQGQNNEQFF
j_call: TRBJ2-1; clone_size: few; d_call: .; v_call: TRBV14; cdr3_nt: TGTGCCAGCAGCCAAGAGTATCTGCCGACGGGGAATGAGCAGTTCTTC; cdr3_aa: CASSQEYLPTGNEQFF
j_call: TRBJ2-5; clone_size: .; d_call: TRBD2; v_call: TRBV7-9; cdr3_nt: TGTGCCAGCAGCGAACCAGCGGGAGGGCAAGAGACCCAGTACTTC; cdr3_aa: CASSEPAGGQETQYF
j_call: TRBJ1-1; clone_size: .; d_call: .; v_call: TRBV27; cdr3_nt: TGTGCCAGCAGATATGGGAAGAACACTGAAGCTTTCTTT; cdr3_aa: CASRYGKNTEAFF
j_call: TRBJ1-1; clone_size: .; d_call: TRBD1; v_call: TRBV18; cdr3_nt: TGTGCCAGCTCACCAACAAGACAGGGGAGCACTGAAGCTTTCTTT; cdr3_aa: CASSPTRQGSTEAFF
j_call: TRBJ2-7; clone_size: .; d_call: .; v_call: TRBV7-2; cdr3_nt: TGTGCCAGCAGCTTAGGGGGGTCCGGAGCCAAGCAGTACTTC; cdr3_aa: CASSLGGSGAKQYF
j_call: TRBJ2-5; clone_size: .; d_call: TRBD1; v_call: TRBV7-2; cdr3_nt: TGTGCCAGCGGTAAACCGAGACAGGGCATCCTCCAAGAGACCCAGTACTTC; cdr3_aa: CASGKPRQGILQETQYF
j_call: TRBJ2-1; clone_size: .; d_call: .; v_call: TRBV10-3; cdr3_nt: TGTGCCATCAGTGAGTCAACAGGGCGGGGCAATGAGCAGTTCTTC; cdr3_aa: CAISESTGRGNEQFF
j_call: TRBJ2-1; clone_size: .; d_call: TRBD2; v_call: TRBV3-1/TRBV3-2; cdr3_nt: TGTGCCAGCAGCCAAGATTCGCTAGCGGGACGCAATGAGCAGTTCTTC; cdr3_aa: CASSQDSLAGRNEQFF